The 2 T cell receptor beta chains in this list originate from one sample, sequenced in a study of cytomegalovirus exposure and HLA in healthy donors. PCR employed 60 Vbeta and 13 Jbeta primers. Only in-frame clones appear in the TCRdb table, and some are missing; sequencing was by immunoSEQ multiplex PCR. The sample carries under 200,000 clones, around 80% recorded once. Sequenced sample: PBMCs. The receptors shown here come from a woman aged 50 to 60 in good health and CMV-seronegative.

This chain joins TRBV29-1 and TRBJ2-7; no clear D gene. Trimming cost V 3 bases and J 6 bases, with 15 bases left between them. Germline loops: CDR1 SQVTM, CDR2 ANQGSEA. This CDR3 region has 13 residues. DNA of the CDR3: TGCAGCGTTGATGAGGCCCCGACGGGCGAGCAGTACTTC. The encoded protein is CSVDEAPTGEQYF.

The J gene is TRBJ1-5, the V gene TRBV19; 7 bases agree with TRBD1. Germline CDR1 is LNHDA and CDR2 is SQIVND (reference sequence). This CDR3 has 16 residues. Trimming took 5 bases from V and 2 from J; bases not matched to a gene: 9. The CDR3 DNA sequence: TGTGCCAGTAGTCGACTGGGCAGGGGGGGCAATCAGCCCCAGCATTTT. Translated, it gives CASSRLGRGGNQPQHF.